This is a list of T cell receptor beta chains from one sample in a study of molecular identifiers for immune sequencing clone quantification. TCRdb fed the PCR reads into MiXCR, producing one record per CDR3 protein. The sample has 300,000 to 400,000 distinct CDR3 sequences; 24% are singletons. Sequenced sample: naive CD8+ T cells from blood, with Jurkat cell RNA spiked in. Receptors were obtained from a human donor in good health. Some libraries in this study had Jurkat cell RNA spiked in. The CDR3 runs from the conserved cysteine through the conserved F or W. Each record gives: V gene, J gene, clone size, D gene, CDR3 protein, CDR3 DNA. D genes are given only for firm matches. Some rows mark clone size as missing; the rest say once, few, many or name a class of expanded clone.

TRBV4-3	TRBJ1-2	many	NA	CASSPRTYHGYTF	TGCGCCAGCAGCCCCAGGACTTACCACGGCTACACCTTC
TRBV29-1	TRBJ2-7	few	TRBD2	CSVELAGGLSYEQYF	TGCAGCGTTGAATTGGCGGGAGGGCTATCGTACGAGCAGTACTTC
TRBV7-9	TRBJ2-7	few	NA	CASSPEASYEQYF	TGTGCCAGCAGCCCCGAGGCCTCCTACGAGCAGTACTTC
TRBV4-1	TRBJ1-5	NA	TRBD1	CASSQEGQGFDQPQHF	TGCGCCAGCAGCCAAGAGGGACAGGGCTTCGATCAGCCCCAGCATTTT
TRBV9	TRBJ1-6	few	NA	CASSATGEPLHF	TGTGCCAGCAGCGCCACAGGAGAACCCCTCCACTTT
TRBV18	TRBJ2-3	NA	NA	CASSPPYGKDTDTQYF	TGTGCCAGCTCACCACCCTACGGGAAGGATACAGATACGCAGTATTTT
TRBV11-1	TRBJ2-3	NA	NA	CASSPPGRYTDTQYF	TGTGCCAGCAGCCCCCCCGGGCGATACACAGATACGCAGTATTTT
TRBV6-5	TRBJ1-3	once	NA	CASTPLGGVGNTIYF	TGTGCCAGCACCCCCCTGGGAGGGGTCGGAAACACCATATATTTT
TRBV4-3	TRBJ2-7	many	NA	CASSQDRASYEQYF	TGCGCCAGCAGCCAAGATCGGGCATCCTACGAGCAGTACTTC
TRBV20-1	TRBJ2-5	NA	NA	CSAILASGTYYHQETQYF	TGCAGTGCTATCCTCGCTTCCGGGACTTATTATCACCAAGAGACCCAGTACTTC
TRBV7-2	TRBJ1-5	many	TRBD1	CASSLGRGPNGNQPQHF	TGTGCCAGCAGCTTAGGCAGGGGGCCTAACGGTAATCAGCCCCAGCATTTT
TRBV14	TRBJ2-7	few	TRBD2	CASSQEGGSSYEQYF	TGTGCCAGCAGCCAAGAGGGCGGGAGCTCCTACGAGCAGTACTTC
TRBV10-3	TRBJ1-1	NA	NA	CAINQLGPSNTEAFF	TGTGCCATCAACCAATTAGGACCCTCGAACACTGAAGCTTTCTTT
TRBV28	TRBJ1-1	many	TRBD1	CASSLWGTGGGEAFF	TGTGCCAGCAGTTTATGGGGGACAGGGGGCGGAGAAGCTTTCTTT
TRBV7-9	TRBJ1-2	NA	NA	CASSLNLGDRHYGYTF	TGTGCCAGCAGCTTAAATTTAGGTGACAGACACTATGGCTACACCTTC
TRBV7-9	TRBJ1-2	NA	NA	CASSLAGENYGYTF	TGTGCCAGCAGCTTAGCCGGGGAAAACTATGGCTACACCTTC
TRBV4-3	TRBJ2-2	once	TRBD2	CASSQETAGGGPGELFF	TGCGCCAGCAGCCAAGAGACAGCGGGAGGTGGGCCCGGGGAGCTGTTTTTT
TRBV11-2	TRBJ2-5	NA	TRBD2	CASSLTARGATETQYF	TGTGCCAGCAGCTTAACAGCGCGGGGGGCGACCGAGACCCAGTACTTC